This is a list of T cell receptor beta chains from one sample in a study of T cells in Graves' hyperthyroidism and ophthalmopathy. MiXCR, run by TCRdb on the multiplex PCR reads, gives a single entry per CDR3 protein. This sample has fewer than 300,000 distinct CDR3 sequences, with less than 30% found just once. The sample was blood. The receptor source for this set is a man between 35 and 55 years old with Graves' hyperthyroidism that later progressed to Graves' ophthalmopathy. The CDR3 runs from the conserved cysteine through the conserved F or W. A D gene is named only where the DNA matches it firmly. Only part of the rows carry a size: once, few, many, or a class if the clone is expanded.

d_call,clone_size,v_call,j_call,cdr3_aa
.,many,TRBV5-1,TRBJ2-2,CASSYRDAGELFF
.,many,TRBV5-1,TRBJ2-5,CASSVQGAQYF
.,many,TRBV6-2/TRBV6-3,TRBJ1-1,CASSYPAREAFF
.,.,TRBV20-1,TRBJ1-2,CSASLTGYYGYTF
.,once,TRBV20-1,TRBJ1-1,CSASLTTTTEAFF
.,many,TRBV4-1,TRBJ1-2,CASSQDSPNYGYTF
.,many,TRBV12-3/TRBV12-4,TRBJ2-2,CASSSDRWTTGELFF
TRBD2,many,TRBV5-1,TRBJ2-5,CASSPRRTSGRRRETQYF
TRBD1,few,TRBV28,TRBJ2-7,CASTPGGSYEQYF
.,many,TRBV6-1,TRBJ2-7,CASSADLSYEQYF
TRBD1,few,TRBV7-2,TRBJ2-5,CASSGRRGETQYF
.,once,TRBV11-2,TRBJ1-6,CASSGKYRDTYNSPLHF
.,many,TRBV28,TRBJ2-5,CASSLSLTGETQYF
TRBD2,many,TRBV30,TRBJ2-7,CAWRELAGAYEQYF
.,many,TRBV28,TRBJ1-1,CASSRIWGDTTEAFF
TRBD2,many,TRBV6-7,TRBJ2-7,CASSSNYNWRGAQVVLTYEQYF
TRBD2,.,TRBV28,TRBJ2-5,CASSIQGLAGPRVETQYF
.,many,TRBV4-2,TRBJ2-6,CASSQYLGLYSGANVLTF
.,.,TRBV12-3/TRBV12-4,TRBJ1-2,CASSRQGSYGYTF
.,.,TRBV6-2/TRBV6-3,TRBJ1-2,CASSPPPSGNYGYTF
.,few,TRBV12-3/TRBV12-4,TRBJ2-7,CASTLGGREEQYF
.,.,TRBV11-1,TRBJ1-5,CASSLVGGAGNQPQHF
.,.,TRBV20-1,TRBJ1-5,CSASRLEGNQPQHF
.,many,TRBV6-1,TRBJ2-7,CASIAGDSYEQYF
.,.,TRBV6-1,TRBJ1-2,CASSASQGFGYGYTF
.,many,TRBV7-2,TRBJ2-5,CASSLLVQETQYF
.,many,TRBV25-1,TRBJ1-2,CASQGAYGYTF
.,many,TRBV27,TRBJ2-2,CASSLVGRGNTGELFF
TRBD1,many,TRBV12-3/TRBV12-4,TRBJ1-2,CASQRSGGGYGYTF
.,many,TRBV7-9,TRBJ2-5,CASSLMANQRTQYF
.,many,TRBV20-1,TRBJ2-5,CSAYYGETQYF
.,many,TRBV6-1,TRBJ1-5,CASSAQGGNQPQHF
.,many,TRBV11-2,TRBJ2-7,CASSLGIGTYEQYF
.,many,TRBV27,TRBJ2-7,CASSLRGRQDEQYF
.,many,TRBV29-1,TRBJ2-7,CSVQGGLYEQYF
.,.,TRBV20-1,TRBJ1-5,CSASLTISQGPPQHF
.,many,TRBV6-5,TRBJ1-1,CASSYLIGGVNTEAFF
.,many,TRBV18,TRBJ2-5,CASSLSNIYGETQYF